The sequence of this T cell receptor (beta chain) was determined in a study of blood T cell repertoires in COVID-19. About the study: From the United States, Italy and Spain came samples of acute and convalescent COVID-19.

The ends lost 1 base at V and 7 bases at J; junction bases unmatched: 3. The germline V gene encodes CDR1 GTSNPN and CDR2 SVGIG (reference sequence). This CDR3 contains 13 residues. Authors' analysis steps: Using reference gene primer amplification, nucleated cell counts were estimated. Produced via immunoSEQ multiplex PCR; TCRdb's table is partial and in-frame only. That table gives V, J and clone size, and the DNA gave D and trimming. The profile shows about 120,000 clones, less than 90% of them singletons. The sequenced material came from peripheral blood. This TCR derives from an elderly man with acute or convalescent COVID-19. V and J are TRBV30 and TRBJ1-5, with TRBD1 matching 8 bases. The CDR3 loop is CAWSGTGGQPQHF. CDR3 nucleotide sequence: TGTGCCTGGAGTGGCACAGGGGGGCAGCCCCAGCATTTT.